This T cell receptor (beta chain) was retrieved from a study of blood T cell repertoires in COVID-19 (dated by TCRdb to the early 2020s). With respect to the entire study: Samples from collaborators originated in the United States, Italy and Spain and spanned both the acute and convalescent phases of COVID-19. Nearly every sample came with metadata listing a de-identified subject ID, COVID-19 status, age in years and sex. The repertoires were made available in a free public database intended to serve as a resource for research on the immune response to SARS-CoV-2. The samples were drawn from two sources: the first 160 participants of the ongoing ImmuneRACE study, and 950 to 1,500 subjects contributed by 6 global collaborators. Where HLA class I and class II types were available, the types were taken from metadata supplied by the sample provider, not from assay-based typing. Deeply sampled blood TCRbeta repertoires from subjects exposed to, actively infected with, or recovered from COVID-19 were included in the dataset. The prospective study material was composed of cDNA or gDNA derived from T cells, B-cell-depleted T cells, or PBMCs. Broader findings and caveats from the paper: The quantity of clinical and demographic metadata differed by source and by participant and was supplied without curation.

TCRbeta CDR3 regions were amplified from genomic DNA by means of the immunoSEQ Assay, a bias-controlled multiplex PCR. On the authors' methods: The number of nucleated cells in each sample was estimated by amplification of reference gene primers within the assay. Sequence reads were collapsed and filtered to measure the absolute abundance of every unique TCRbeta CDR3 rearrangement. Productive Simpson clonality was computed per sample as the square root of Simpson's diversity index over productive rearrangements. TCRdb stores this immuneACCESS table with in-frame sequences only. Part of the clones is absent; in the studies checked, under half of the shortfall reflects unresolved V genes, and no reason is known for the rest. V and J calls plus clone size are reproduced from that table; the DNA served to infer D and trimming. The sample profile shows about 120,000 clones; over 80% of them were found once. The top ten hold about 4.5% of the sample.

Collaborating institutions collected whole blood in K2EDTA tubes following their own protocols. For TCRbeta analysis, collaborator samples were shipped as frozen whole blood, as isolated PBMCs, or as DNA extracted from either sample type. Counted from cysteine to phenylalanine, this CDR3 has 17 amino acids. The kept DNA is CDR3 alone, 51 bases in frame from the first base. CDR1 LNHNV and CDR2 YYDKDF are derived from the germline V gene (reference sequence). V loses 0 bases of germline sequence and J loses 8 bases, and the interval between the two ends is 20 bases. Notes on this clone: Its specific antigen is unknown. Within one base of it there is no much larger clone, and no base qualities were kept.

The receptor was isolated from a woman aged 45-65 years with acute or convalescent COVID-19. The sample comprised peripheral blood. The rearranged chain carries TRBV15 and TRBJ2-1, with TRBD2 tentatively as D gene (7 bases match). The CDR3 in this case is CATSREMAGAPIDEQFF. The sequenced DNA: TGTGCCACCAGCAGAGAAATGGCGGGGGCGCCTATAGATGAGCAGTTCTTC.